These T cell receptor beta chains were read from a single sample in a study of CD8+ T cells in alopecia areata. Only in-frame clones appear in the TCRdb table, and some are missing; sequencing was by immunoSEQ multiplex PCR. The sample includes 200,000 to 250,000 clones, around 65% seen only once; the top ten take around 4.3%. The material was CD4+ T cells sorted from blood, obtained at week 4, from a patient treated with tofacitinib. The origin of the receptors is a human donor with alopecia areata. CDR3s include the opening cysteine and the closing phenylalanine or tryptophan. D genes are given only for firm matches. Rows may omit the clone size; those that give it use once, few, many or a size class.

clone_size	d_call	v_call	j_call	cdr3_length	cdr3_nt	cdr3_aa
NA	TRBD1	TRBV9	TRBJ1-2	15	TGTGCCAGCAGCCCGAAACAGGGGAGTGGCTATGGCTACACCTTC	CASSPKQGSGYGYTF
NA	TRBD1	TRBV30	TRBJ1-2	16	TGTGCCTGGAGTAAAGACCGAGGGACAGGCTCCTATGGCTACACCTTC	CAWSKDRGTGSYGYTF
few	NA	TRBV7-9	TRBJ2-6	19	TGTGCCAGCAGCCCATTAATTCCCCTGGCCAGGGCTGGGGCCAACGTCCTGACTTTC	CASSPLIPLARAGANVLTF
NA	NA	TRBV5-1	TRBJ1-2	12	TGCGCCAGCAGCTTCGACAGAGATGGCTACACCTTC	CASSFDRDGYTF
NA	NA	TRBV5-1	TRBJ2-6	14	TGCGCCAGCAGCCAGGTCTCTGGGGCCAACGTCCTGACTTTC	CASSQVSGANVLTF
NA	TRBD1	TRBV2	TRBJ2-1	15	TGTGCCAGCAGTGAAACGGCAGGGGGCATGGGCGAGCAGTTCTTC	CASSETAGGMGEQFF
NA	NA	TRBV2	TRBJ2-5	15	TGTGCCAGCAGTGAAGGGTTCGCGGGCCGGGAGACCCAGTACTTC	CASSEGFAGRETQYF
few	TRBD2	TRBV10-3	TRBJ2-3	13	TGTGCCACCCGGGGGGAAGGGCCAGATACGCAGTATTTT	CATRGEGPDTQYF
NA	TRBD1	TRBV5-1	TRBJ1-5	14	TGCGCCAGCCCGAACCCTGACAGGGATCAGCCCCAGCATTTT	CASPNPDRDQPQHF
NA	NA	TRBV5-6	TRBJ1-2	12	TGTGCCAGCTTATCTCGGTCCTATGGCTACACCTTC	CASLSRSYGYTF
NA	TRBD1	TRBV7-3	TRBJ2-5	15	TGTGCCAGCAGCCCCCAAGGACAGGGGGGAGAGACCCAGTACTTC	CASSPQGQGGETQYF
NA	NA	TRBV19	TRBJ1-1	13	TGTGCCAGTAGTACGACAGTGAACACTGAAGCTTTCTTT	CASSTTVNTEAFF
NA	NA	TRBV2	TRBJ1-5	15	TGTGCCAGCAGTGGTATTAGAGGGACGGGACAGCCCCAGCATTTT	CASSGIRGTGQPQHF
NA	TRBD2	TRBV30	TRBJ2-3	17	TGTGCCTGCGGCGGGAGCTCTGTCACGAGGGGCACGGATACGCAGTATTTT	CACGGSSVTRGTDTQYF
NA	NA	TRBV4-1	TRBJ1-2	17	TGCGCCAGCAGCCAAGGAGTGGTTGTAGGGTGGGACTATGGCTACACCTTC	CASSQGVVVGWDYGYTF
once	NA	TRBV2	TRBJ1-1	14	TGTGCCAGCAGCCCACAGGGCGGGAACACTGAAGCTTTCTTT	CASSPQGGNTEAFF
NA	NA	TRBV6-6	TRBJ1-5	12	TGTGCCAGCAGCTCCAACGAGGGGCCCCAGCATTTT	CASSSNEGPQHF
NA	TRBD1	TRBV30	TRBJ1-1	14	TGTGCCTGGAGAAAAGGGACAGAGAACACCGAAGCTTTCTTT	CAWRKGTENTEAFF
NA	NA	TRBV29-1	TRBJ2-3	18	TGCAGCGCTATCGGACAAGGGGCTTGGGGTAGGGGCACAGATACGCAGTATTTT	CSAIGQGAWGRGTDTQYF
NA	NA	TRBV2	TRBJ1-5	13	TGTGCCAGCAGTGACGGGCTGGGGCAGCCCCAGCATTTT	CASSDGLGQPQHF
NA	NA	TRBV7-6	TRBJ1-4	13	TGTGCCAGCAGCTTCGAACGTAATGAAAAACTGTTTTTT	CASSFERNEKLFF
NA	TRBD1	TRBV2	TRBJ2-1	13	TGTGCCAGCAATGACAGGGGGCCCAATGAGCAGTTCTTC	CASNDRGPNEQFF
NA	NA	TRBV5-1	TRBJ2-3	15	TGCGCCAGCAGCCCAGGGACTCGCCGCACAGATACGCAGTATTTT	CASSPGTRRTDTQYF
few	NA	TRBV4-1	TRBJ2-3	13	TGCGCCAGCAGCCGACCGGGACTGGAAACGCAGTATTTT	CASSRPGLETQYF
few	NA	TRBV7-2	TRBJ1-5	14	TGTGCCAGCAGCGACGGGTATAGCAATCAGCCCCAGCATTTT	CASSDGYSNQPQHF